The clone carrying this T cell receptor beta chain was seen at least ten times. This record comes from a study of early T cells in non-severe SARS-CoV-2 infection. Unique molecular identifiers were attached to individual cDNA molecules. TCRdb re-called the 5' RACE reads through MiXCR, storing one row per CDR3 protein. Altogether some 30,000 distinct CDR3 sequences are present, 3% to 5% being singletons, with the ten largest covering about 7.5%. Germline CDR1 reads SGHDT; CDR2 reads YYEEEE. Trimming pared 4 bases from V and 1 base from J, leaving 12 bases between. The length of the CDR3 is 14 residues.

This sequence joins TRBV5-6 and TRBJ2-7, with D unclear. Sequenced: whole blood. This TCR came from an adult who was a healthcare worker with PCR-confirmed SARS-CoV-2 infection or an uninfected control (not recorded which). CDR3: CASSPRRDSYEQYF. The DNA for the CDR3 is TGTGCCAGCAGCCCCAGGAGAGATTCCTACGAGCAGTACTTC.